A single sample gave rise to the 27 T cell receptor beta chains below, sequenced in a study of T cells in Graves' hyperthyroidism and ophthalmopathy. RNA transcripts gave rise to amplified TCR beta CDR3 regions. When the TCR CDR3 underwent first-round RT-PCR, the HTBI primer set was used. TCRdb passed the multiplex PCR reads through MiXCR, listing each CDR3 protein once. The sample carries 250,000 to 300,000 distinct CDR3 sequences, about 16% recorded once. The sample was blood. The receptors were gathered from a woman aged 45-65 years with Graves' hyperthyroidism that later progressed to Graves' ophthalmopathy.

This clonotype occurred many times. This chain uses TRBV6-1 with TRBJ2-7; a weak D match, TRBD2 (5 bases). Per germline, CDR1 MNHNS and CDR2 SASEGT. This CDR3 spans 13 amino acids. CDR3 sequence: CAMGVGGYYEQYF. The CDR3, as DNA: TGTGCGATGGGAGTTGGCGGGTACTACGAGCAGTACTTC.

This clonotype was detected many times. The genes are TRBV30 and TRBJ2-3; D gene uncertain. Per germline, CDR1 GTSNPN and CDR2 SVGIG (reference sequence). The CDR3 runs 14 residues. V lost 0 bases and J 2 bases, leaving 9 bases between the germline ends. CDR3 DNA: TGTGCCTGGAGTGTACTTCCGGTCACAGATACGCAGTATTTT. Translation gives CAWSVLPVTDTQYF.

V gene TRBV27 combines with J gene TRBJ1-2, with 8 bases identical to TRBD1. V was pared by 3 bases and J by 2 bases, with 2 bases of the junction left unmatched. CDR1 is MNHEY, CDR2 SMNVEV, per germline (reference sequence). CDR3 length: 14 amino acids. The CDR3 loop is CASSFRGQNYGYTF. The CDR3 DNA reads as TGTGCCAGCAGTTTCAGGGGGCAAAACTATGGCTACACCTTC.

DNA for the CDR3: TGCAGTGCTAGGTTACCGGGGGGAAACACCATATATTTT. This encodes CSARLPGGNTIYF. The V gene is TRBV20-1, the J gene TRBJ1-3; no reliable D call. Looked up from germline, CDR1 is DFQATT and CDR2 is SNEGSKA (reference sequence). V lost 3 bases to trimming and J lost 4 bases, with 10 bases between them. CDR3 length: 13 residues.

This clonotype was seen more than once but under ten times. The chain combines TRBV7-3 with TRBJ1-1, with a possible D match to TRBD1 (6 bases). CDR1 is SGHTA, CDR2 FQGTGA, per germline. This CDR3 spans 14 amino acids. V was trimmed by 4 bases and J by 0 bases, leaving 9 bases between them. The CDR3 bases are TGTGCCAGCAGCTCGGGGGCTATGAACACTGAAGCTTTCTTT. It codes for CASSSGAMNTEAFF. The whole variable domain, remainder taken from reference TRBV7-3 and TRBJ1-1, is GAGVSQTPSNKVTEKGKYVELRCDPISGHTALYWYRQSLGQGPEFLIYFQGTGAADDSGLPNDRFFAVRPEGSVSTLKIQRTERGDSAVYLCASSSGAMNTEAFFGQGTRLTVV.

This clonotype was observed a few times. The CDR3 nucleotides are TGTGCCAGTAGGCTCGGGAGTGTGGGCACAGATACGCAGTATTTT. This sequence encodes CASRLGSVGTDTQYF. This chain links TRBV19 with TRBJ2-3, with D maybe TRBD2 (6 bases). The CDR3 is 15 amino acids. The germline CDR1 and CDR2 sequences are LNHDA and SQIVND (reference sequence). The V end was cut by 6 bases, the J end by 1 base, with 14 bases between.

This clonotype came up many times. The rearrangement uses TRBV30 and TRBJ2-7, with 11 bases aligning to TRBD2. CDR1 is GTSNPN and CDR2 is SVGIG in the germline V gene (reference sequence). J was trimmed by 4 bases and V by 5 bases; bases with no gene match: 7. This CDR3 spans 14 amino acids. CDR3 sequence: CAWQPGLAVYEQYF. The CDR3 DNA follows: TGTGCCTGGCAACCGGGACTAGCGGTTTACGAGCAGTACTTC.

A note on this clonotype: This may come from a read error, since a much larger clone is one base off. The V call is TRBV4-2, the J call TRBJ2-5; D gene ambiguous. Germline lookup yields CDR1 LGHNA and CDR2 YNFKEQ. The CDR3 loop spans 13 amino acids. The V gene lost 1 base and the J gene lost 1 base, with 4 bases spanning the gap. The DNA of the CDR3 is TGTGCCAGCAGCCAAGGATCCCAAGAGACCCAGTACTTC. This sequence encodes CASSQGSQETQYF.

Many counts were recorded for this clonotype. The chain employs TRBV30 and TRBJ2-3, with a possible D match to TRBD2 (6 bases). Between the trimmed V and J ends, which lost 4 bases and 4 bases, there was a span of 12 bases. Germline lookup yields CDR1 GTSNPN and CDR2 SVGIG (reference sequence). There are 13 residues in the CDR3. CDR3 in DNA: TGTGCCTGGATGGGGTGGGAGGCAGATACGCAGTATTTT. This encodes CAWMGWEADTQYF.

This clonotype was recorded many times. The chain is built from TRBV6-5 and TRBJ1-1, with no clear D. The CDR3 is 15 amino acids. Trimming removed 0 bases from V and 5 bases from J, with 13 bases in between. Per germline, CDR1 MNHEY and CDR2 SVGAGI. CDR3 in amino acids: CASSYSSRLGTEAFF. The CDR3 DNA reads as TGTGCCAGCAGTTACTCGAGCCGCCTTGGAACTGAAGCTTTCTTT.

There are many counts of this clonotype. The V and J genes are TRBV20-1 and TRBJ1-4, with D perhaps matching TRBD1 (5 bases). This CDR3 is 14 amino acids long. The germline V and J ends were trimmed by 6 bases and 7 bases, with 18 bases remaining between them. The V gene's germline CDR1 is DFQATT and CDR2 SNEGSKA (reference sequence). The CDR3 sequence: CSAHTPGRPEKLFF. As DNA, the CDR3 is TGCAGTGCGCACACGCCGGGACGCCCTGAAAAACTGTTTTTT.

This clonotype has ten or more counts. J is TRBJ1-1 and V is TRBV2; possibly TRBD1 for D (6 bases). Germline assignment: CDR1 SNHLY and CDR2 FYNNEI. The CDR3 is 14 amino acids. Between the trimmed V and J ends, which lost 4 bases and 4 bases, there was a span of 13 bases. In DNA form, the CDR3 reads TGTGCCAGCAGTGGGACCCGAGGGGGCACTGAAGCTTTCTTT. Translation gives CASSGTRGGTEAFF.

This clonotype has at least ten counts. The chain employs TRBV20-1 and TRBJ2-5, with D tentatively TRBD2 (5 bases). The ends were cut back, 5 bases at V and 2 bases at J, with 15 bases in the middle. This CDR3 spans 14 amino acids. From germline, CDR1 is DFQATT and CDR2 SNEGSKA (reference sequence). The CDR3 coding sequence is TGCAGTGCTCGTTCGGGAAGCGCTCAAGAGACCCAGTACTTC. Translated, it gives CSARSGSAQETQYF.

As to this clonotype: A much larger clonotype is one base distant, so this may be a read error. This chain connects TRBV5-5 to TRBJ1-1, with 8 nucleotides matching TRBD1. J lost 1 base, V lost 7 bases, and 9 bases had no gene match. The CDR3 length is 15 residues. The germline V gene has CDR1 SGHKS and CDR2 YYEKEE (reference sequence). CDR3 region: CASGPSGTGNTEAFF. The CDR3 coding sequence is TGTGCCAGCGGCCCAAGCGGGACAGGGAACACTGAAGCTTTCTTT.

This clonotype was detected many times. The chain uses TRBV11-2 and TRBJ2-1; D not resolved. The CDR3 is 16 amino acids. Trimming removed 5 bases at V and 5 bases at J, with 19 bases between. Looked up from germline, CDR1 is SGHAT and CDR2 is FQNNGV. The CDR3 loop reads CASSPPISGPDNEQFF. The CDR3 DNA follows: TGTGCCAGCAGCCCACCTATCTCTGGGCCGGACAATGAGCAGTTCTTC.

This clonotype was observed many times. Here the CDR3 DNA reads TGTGCCAGCAGAAGCCTATGGAACACCGGGGAGCTGTTTTTT. Translated: CASRSLWNTGELFF. This rearrangement joins TRBV7-8 to TRBJ2-2, with D unclear. The germline V and J ends were trimmed by 6 bases and 1 base, with 9 bases remaining between them. CDR1 and CDR2 (germline): SGHVS, FQNEAQ. CDR3 length equals 14 residues. Full variable domain (remainder filled in from reference TRBV7-8 and TRBJ2-2): GAGVSQSPRYKVAKRGQDVALRCDPISGHVSLFWYQQALGQGPEFLTYFQNEAQLDKSGLPSDRFFAERPEGSVSTLKIQRTQQEDSAVYLCASRSLWNTGELFFGEGSRLTVL.

This clonotype was recorded at least ten times. This chain links TRBV5-1 with TRBJ2-1; 12 bases are a match to TRBD1. The CDR3 runs 19 residues. V was clipped by 3 bases and J by 6 bases; unmatched bases: 16. In germline, CDR1 is SGHRS, CDR2 YFSETQ. The CDR3 is CASSWYRDRGHYPSNEQFF. DNA for the CDR3: TGCGCCAGCAGCTGGTACCGGGACAGGGGGCATTATCCCAGCAATGAGCAGTTCTTC.

The V and J genes are TRBV24-1 and TRBJ1-6; TRBD1 matches 7 bases. This CDR3 is 13 amino acids long. With V trimmed by 7 bases and J by 7 bases, 3 bases remained unmatched. Germline CDR1 reads KGHDR; CDR2 reads SFDVKD. The CDR3 sequence is CATRDRENSPLHF. DNA for the CDR3: TGTGCCACCAGAGACAGGGAAAATTCACCCCTCCACTTT.

This clonotype occurred many times. The chain's CDR3 is CASNAGLYEQYF. Written as DNA, the CDR3 is TGTGCCAGCAACGCGGGCCTTTACGAGCAGTACTTC. The rearrangement links TRBV28 to TRBJ2-7; D is perhaps TRBD2 (5 bases). The germline CDR1 and CDR2 sequences are MDHEN and SYDVKM. The CDR3 has 12 residues. Trimming took 7 bases from V and 4 from J, leaving 11 bases between them. Full variable domain (rest looked up from reference TRBV28 and TRBJ2-7): DVKVTQSSRYLVKRTGEKVFLECVQDMDHENMFWYRQDPGLGLRLIYFSYDVKMKEKGDIPEGYSVSREKKERFSLILESASTNQTSMYLCASNAGLYEQYFGPGTRLTVT.

This clonotype has at least ten counts. The chain links TRBV20-1 to TRBJ2-1; D perhaps matches TRBD2 (5 bases). V lost 0 bases and J lost 7, with 13 bases in between. The germline V gene has CDR1 DFQATT and CDR2 SNEGSKA (reference sequence). The CDR3 sequence is 14 residues long. The DNA of the CDR3 is TGCAGTGCTAGAGAAATAGGAGAGGGTAATGAGCAGTTCTTC. Translated, it gives CSAREIGEGNEQFF.

The sample holds a few counts of this clonotype. The chain has TRBV7-9 and TRBJ2-5, with a tentative D call TRBD1 (5 bases). The CDR3 covers 14 residues. Germline CDR1 and CDR2: SEHNR and FQNEAQ (reference sequence). Trimming removed 1 base from V and 5 bases from J, with 11 bases in between. Here the CDR3 DNA reads TGTGCCAGCAGCTTAGTCAGGGCCTGGGAGACCCAGTACTTC. Residues: CASSLVRAWETQYF.

This clonotype appeared a few times. The chain is built from TRBV20-1 and TRBJ2-3; the match to TRBD1 covers 8 bases. CDR1 is DFQATT, CDR2 SNEGSKA, per germline (reference sequence). This CDR3 has 17 residues. The trim removed 1 base at V and 2 bases at J, leaving 11 bases unmatched. CDR3 amino acids: CSARAHPGQGPTDTQYF. Written as DNA, the CDR3 is TGCAGTGCTAGAGCACACCCCGGACAGGGCCCCACAGATACGCAGTATTTT.

This clonotype was seen ten or more times. This chain connects TRBV6-5 to TRBJ2-7; 7 nucleotides match TRBD2. CDR3 length: 17 amino acids. V gave up 0 bases and J gave up 2 bases; unmatched junction bases: 10. Germline V gene lookup returns CDR1 MNHEY and CDR2 SVGAGI. DNA of the CDR3: TGTGCCAGCAGTTACTCGAAGAGGGACGCGGGAGCCTACGAGCAGTACTTC. This codes for CASSYSKRDAGAYEQYF.

This clonotype has at least ten counts. The rearrangement uses TRBV3-1 and TRBJ1-1; D is possibly TRBD1 (5 bases). The V end was cut by 4 bases, the J end by 1 base, with 10 bases between. The length of the CDR3 is 14 residues. The germline V gene has CDR1 LGHDT and CDR2 YNNKEL (reference sequence). CDR3 bases: TGTGCCAGCAGCCTGACAGACAAGAACACTGAAGCTTTCTTT. Translating it yields CASSLTDKNTEAFF.

This clonotype was counted at least ten times. This chain connects TRBV29-1 to TRBJ2-1; D is unresolved. V was shortened by 7 bases and J by 3 bases, with 13 bases between the two germline ends. The CDR3 spans 13 residues. Germline CDR1 and CDR2: SQVTM and ANQGSEA. The CDR3 DNA reads as TGCAGCGCTTCGGACCTCCTCTACAATGAGCAGTTCTTC. Translated: CSASDLLYNEQFF.

This clonotype was found many times. The V call is TRBV20-1, the J call TRBJ1-1, with 8 bases aligning to TRBD1. J gave up 7 bases and V 0 bases, and 1 base lay outside the gene matches. Germline values: CDR1 DFQATT, CDR2 SNEGSKA (reference sequence). The CDR3 sequence is 12 residues long. Here the CDR3 DNA reads TGCAGTGCTAGAGAACAGGGGGTTGAAGCTTTCTTT. It is translated as CSAREQGVEAFF.

A word on this clonotype: A much larger clone lies a single base off, so this may be a read error. The chain combines TRBV6-1 with TRBJ2-2, with D possibly being TRBD1 or TRBD2 (6 bases each). The CDR3 runs to 13 residues. Germline loops: CDR1 MNHNS, CDR2 SASEGT. CDR3 residues: CASSQGFSGGLFF. CDR3 nucleotide sequence: TGTGCCAGCAGTCAGGGGTTCTCCGGGGGGCTGTTTTTT.